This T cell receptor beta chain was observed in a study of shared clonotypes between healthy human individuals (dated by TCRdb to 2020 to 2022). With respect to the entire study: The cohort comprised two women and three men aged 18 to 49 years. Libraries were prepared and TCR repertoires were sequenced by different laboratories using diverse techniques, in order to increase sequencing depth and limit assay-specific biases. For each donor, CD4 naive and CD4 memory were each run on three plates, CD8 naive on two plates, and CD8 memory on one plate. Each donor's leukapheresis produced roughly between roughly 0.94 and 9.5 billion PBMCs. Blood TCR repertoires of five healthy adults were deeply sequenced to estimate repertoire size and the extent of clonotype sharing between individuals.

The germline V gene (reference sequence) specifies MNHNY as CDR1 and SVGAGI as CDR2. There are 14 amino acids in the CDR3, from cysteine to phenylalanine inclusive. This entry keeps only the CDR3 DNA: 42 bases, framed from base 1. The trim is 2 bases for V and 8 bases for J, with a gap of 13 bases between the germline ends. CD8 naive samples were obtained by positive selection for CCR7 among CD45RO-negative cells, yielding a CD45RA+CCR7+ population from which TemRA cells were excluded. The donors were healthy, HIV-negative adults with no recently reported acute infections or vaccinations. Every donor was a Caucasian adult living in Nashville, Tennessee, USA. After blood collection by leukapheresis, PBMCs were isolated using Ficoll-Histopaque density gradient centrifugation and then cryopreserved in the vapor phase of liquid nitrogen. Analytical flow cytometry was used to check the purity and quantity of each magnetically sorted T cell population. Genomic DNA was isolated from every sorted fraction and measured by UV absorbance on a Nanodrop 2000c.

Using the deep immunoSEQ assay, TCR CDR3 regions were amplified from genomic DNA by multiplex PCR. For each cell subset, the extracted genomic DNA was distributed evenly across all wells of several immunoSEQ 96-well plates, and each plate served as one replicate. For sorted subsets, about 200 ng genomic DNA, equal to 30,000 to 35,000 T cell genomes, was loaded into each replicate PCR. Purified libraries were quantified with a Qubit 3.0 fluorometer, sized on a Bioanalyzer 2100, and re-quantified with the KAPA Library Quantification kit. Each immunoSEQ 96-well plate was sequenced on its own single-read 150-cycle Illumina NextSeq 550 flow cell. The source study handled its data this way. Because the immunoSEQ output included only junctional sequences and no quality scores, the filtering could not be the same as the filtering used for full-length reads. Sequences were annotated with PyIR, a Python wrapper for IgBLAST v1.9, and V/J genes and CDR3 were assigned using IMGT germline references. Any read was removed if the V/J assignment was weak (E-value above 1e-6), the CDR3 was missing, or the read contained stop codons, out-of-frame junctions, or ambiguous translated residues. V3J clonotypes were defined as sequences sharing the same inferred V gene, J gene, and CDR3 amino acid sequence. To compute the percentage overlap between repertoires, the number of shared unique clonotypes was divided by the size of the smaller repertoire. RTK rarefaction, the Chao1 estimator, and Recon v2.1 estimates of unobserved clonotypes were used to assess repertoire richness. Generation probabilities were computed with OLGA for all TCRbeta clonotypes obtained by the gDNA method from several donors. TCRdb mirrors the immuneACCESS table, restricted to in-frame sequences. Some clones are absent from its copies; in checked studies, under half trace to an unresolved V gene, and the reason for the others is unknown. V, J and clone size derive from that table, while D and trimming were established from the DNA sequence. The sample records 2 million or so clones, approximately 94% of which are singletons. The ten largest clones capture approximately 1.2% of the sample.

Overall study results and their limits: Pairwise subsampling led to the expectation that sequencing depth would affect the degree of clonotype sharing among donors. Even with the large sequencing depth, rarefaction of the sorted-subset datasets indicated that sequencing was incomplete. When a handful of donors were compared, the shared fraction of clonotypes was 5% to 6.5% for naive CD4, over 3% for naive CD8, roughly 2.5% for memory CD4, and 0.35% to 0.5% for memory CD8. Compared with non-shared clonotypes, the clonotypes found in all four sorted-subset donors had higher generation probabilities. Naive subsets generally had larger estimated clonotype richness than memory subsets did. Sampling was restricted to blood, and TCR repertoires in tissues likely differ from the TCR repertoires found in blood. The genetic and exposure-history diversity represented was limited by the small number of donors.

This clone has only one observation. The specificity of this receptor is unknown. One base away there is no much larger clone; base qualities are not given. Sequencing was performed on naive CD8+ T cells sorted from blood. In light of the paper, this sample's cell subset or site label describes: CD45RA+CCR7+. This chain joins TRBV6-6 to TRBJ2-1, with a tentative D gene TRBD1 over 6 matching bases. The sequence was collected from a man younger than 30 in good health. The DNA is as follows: TGTGCCAGCAGTTACCAGGGGTCGTATGATGAGCAGTTCTTC. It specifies CASSYQGSYDEQFF.